Presented here are 7 T cell receptor beta chains from one specimen sequenced in a study of T cell repertoires in cytomegalovirus infection. TCRdb passed the reads through MiXCR, listing each CDR3 protein once. The sample lists approximately 990,000 distinct CDR3 sequences, roughly 31% seen once, with roughly 13% in the top ten. No antigens are known for them. Sequenced material: cultured CD8+ T cells from PBMCs, taken from culture after CMV antigen stimulation. The origin of the receptors is a human donor in good health (CMV status not recorded). Some clones in this sample may be carry-over from other donors' samples.

This clonotype has a handful of counts. The chain has TRBV27 and TRBJ2-2, with a weak D call TRBD1 (5 bases). Trimming removed 5 bases at V and 3 bases at J, with 10 bases between. The V gene's germline CDR1 is MNHEY and CDR2 SMNVEV (reference sequence). The CDR3 has 14 residues. CDR3 amino acids: CASSVQVYTGELFF. The CDR3 DNA follows: TGTGCCAGCAGTGTACAGGTGTACACCGGGGAGCTGTTTTTT.

This clonotype was observed a handful of times. The chain carries TRBV12-3 or TRBV12-4 and TRBJ2-5, with 14 positions matching TRBD2. V dropped 3 bases and J dropped 0; count of bases not matched to a gene: 6. This CDR3 is built from 18 residues. The CDR3, as DNA: TGTGCCAGCAGTTTCGCGACTAGCGGGGGGGAATACCAAGAGACCCAGTACTTC. It encodes CASSFATSGGEYQETQYF.

This rearrangement joins TRBV5-4 to TRBJ2-7; D is unresolved. Germline V gene data show CDR1 as SGHNT and CDR2 as YYREEE (reference sequence). The CDR3 contains 14 residues. V lost 0 bases and J lost 6, with 13 bases in between. CDR3 in DNA: TGTGCCAGCAGCTTGGCGGTTGGTGGGATCGAGCAGTACTTC. Amino acid sequence: CASSLAVGGIEQYF.

The chain employs TRBV24-1 and TRBJ2-3; D may be TRBD1 or TRBD2 (5 bases each). The CDR3 sequence is 16 residues long. The germline CDR1 and CDR2 sequences are KGHDR and SFDVKD. Trimming cost V 3 bases and J 9 bases, with 21 bases left between them. In DNA form, the CDR3 reads TGTGCCACCAGTGATGTCGCCGGGGCCTTGGTGGACACGCAGTATTTT. Translating it yields CATSDVAGALVDTQYF.

The V call is TRBV6-1, the J call TRBJ1-6, with 7 positions matching TRBD1. V lost 6 bases to trimming and J lost 8 bases; unmatched junction nucleotides: 13. CDR3 length: 16 residues. Germline V lookup: CDR1 MNHNS, CDR2 SASEGT. This CDR3 is CASSGRSGGIDSPLHF. The CDR3 bases are TGTGCCAGCAGCGGACGGTCAGGGGGTATAGATTCACCCCTCCACTTT.

This clonotype was counted once. The rearrangement links TRBV6-8 to TRBJ2-5, with a tentative D call TRBD2 (5 bases). The CDR3 has 13 residues. Germline values: CDR1 MNHGY, CDR2 SAAAGT. Trimming removed 7 bases at V and 2 bases at J, with 11 bases between. This chain's CDR3 is CASTRGQQETQYF. CDR3 nucleotide sequence: TGTGCCAGCACCCGCGGGCAGCAAGAGACCCAGTACTTC.

This chain joins TRBV15 and TRBJ2-7; TRBD1 matches at 7 bases. CDR1 and CDR2 from the germline V gene are LNHNV and YYDKDF (reference sequence). The CDR3 contains 13 residues. After removal of 5 bases from V and 2 bases from J, the junction contained 3 bases not matched to a gene. The DNA for the CDR3 is TGTGCCACCAGCTACGGACAGGCCTACGAGCAGTACGTC. Encoded protein: CATSYGQAYEQYV.